The 29 T cell receptor beta chains given below trace back to one sample, sequenced in a study of blood T cell repertoires in COVID-19. Profiling relied on immunoSEQ multiplex PCR, and the TCRdb table lists in-frame clones only, not all of them. Of around 180,000 clones in the sample, over 75% were seen once. Input material: peripheral blood. These receptors were taken from a woman older than 75 with acute or convalescent COVID-19.

This clone came up once. This rearrangement joins TRBV7-2 to TRBJ2-1; 12 bases align to TRBD2. CDR1 is SGHTA, CDR2 FQGNSA, per germline. Germline trimming cut 5 bases from V and 4 bases from J; bases unmatched to any gene: 3. This CDR3 region has 15 residues. The CDR3 reads CASSRTSGEYNEQFF. The CDR3 DNA sequence: TGTGCCAGCAGCAGGACTAGCGGGGAATACAATGAGCAGTTCTTC.

The genes are TRBV27 and TRBJ2-2, with D maybe TRBD1 (6 bases). CDR1 is MNHEY and CDR2 is SMNVEV in the germline V gene (reference sequence). The CDR3 runs to 16 residues. V lost 7 bases and J lost 2, with 17 bases in between. CDR3 DNA sequence: TGTGCCAGCACCCCCGGGACAACTAAAAACACCGGGGAGCTGTTTTTT. Encoded protein: CASTPGTTKNTGELFF.

The chain uses TRBV6-5 and TRBJ1-6; no clear D. The CDR3 contains 14 residues. V was cut by 4 bases and J by 6 bases, with 10 bases left in between. The germline gives CDR1 MNHEY, CDR2 SVGAGI. CDR3 sequence: CASSSGMGNSPLHF. For the CDR3, the DNA is TGTGCCAGCAGTTCGGGAATGGGTAATTCACCCCTCCACTTT.

V gene TRBV19 combines with J gene TRBJ1-2; TRBD1 agrees at 9 bases. Germline CDR1 reads LNHDA; CDR2 reads SQIVND (reference sequence). The CDR3 totals 13 residues. V shed 3 bases, J shed 6 bases, and the junction held 2 bases outside the gene matches. CDR3 region: CASSMGQGNGYTF. CDR3 in DNA: TGTGCCAGTAGTATGGGACAGGGCAATGGCTACACCTTC.

The count of this clone is one. This sequence joins TRBV4-2 and TRBJ2-3; 11 positions match TRBD2. The CDR3 loop spans 16 amino acids. Germline V CDR1 and CDR2: LGHNA, YNFKEQ. Germline trimming cut 2 bases from V and 4 bases from J; bases unmatched to any gene: 5. As DNA, the CDR3 is TGTGCCAGCAGCCAAAGGCTAGCGGGAGGTGCAGATACGCAGTATTTT. This sequence encodes CASSQRLAGGADTQYF.

V usage is TRBV6-2 or TRBV6-3 and J usage is TRBJ2-7; 11 bases match TRBD2. The germline V gene has CDR1 MNHEY and CDR2 SVGEGT. The CDR3 spans 17 residues. The trim removed 4 bases at V and 4 bases at J, leaving 12 bases unmatched. CDR3: CASSSFRTTSGSYEQYF. The CDR3 DNA reads as TGTGCCAGCAGTTCATTTCGAACCACTAGCGGGAGTTACGAGCAGTACTTC.

The CDR3 reads CASLTPLGGGNEAFF. CDR3 sequence (DNA): TGTGCCAGTCTCACCCCCCTGGGGGGTGGTAATGAAGCTTTCTTT. The V and J genes are TRBV19 and TRBJ1-1; D is perhaps TRBD1 (5 bases). Germline CDR1 reads LNHDA; CDR2 reads SQIVND (reference sequence). Deletions cut 8 bases from V and 7 bases from J, with 23 bases between. This CDR3 region has 15 residues.

The V and J genes are TRBV4-1 and TRBJ1-6; D perhaps matches TRBD1 (6 bases). Trimming shortened V by 5 bases and J by 6 bases, and 14 bases separated the two germline ends. Germline V gives CDR1 MGHRA, CDR2 YSYEKL. The CDR3 spans 15 residues. CDR3 coding DNA: TGCGCCAGCAGCTCGCACAGGGTTCCTAATTCACCCCTCCACTTT. Its translation: CASSSHRVPNSPLHF.

The sample holds a few counts of this clone. V and J are TRBV11-3 and TRBJ2-7; D is possibly TRBD1 (5 bases). The CDR3 runs to 12 residues. V was cut by 5 bases and J by 4 bases, with 9 bases left in between. Germline V lookup: CDR1 SGHNT, CDR2 YENEEA. The CDR3 sequence is CASSDQGYEQYF. Here the CDR3 DNA reads TGTGCCAGCAGCGACCAGGGTTACGAGCAGTACTTC.

The chain carries TRBV7-9 and TRBJ1-6, with unresolved D. The CDR3 loop spans 14 amino acids. V was trimmed by 1 base and J by 6 bases, leaving 7 bases between them. Germline lookup yields CDR1 SEHNR and CDR2 FQNEAQ (reference sequence). CDR3 DNA sequence: TGTGCCAGCAGCTTAGTCGGCGGTAATTCACCCCTCCACTTT. Translation gives CASSLVGGNSPLHF.

The rearrangement joins TRBV18 to TRBJ1-2; D is possibly TRBD1 (6 bases). The CDR3 sequence is 14 residues long. The germline V and J ends were trimmed by 4 bases and 7 bases, with 16 bases remaining between them. Germline lookup yields CDR1 KGHSH and CDR2 LQKENI. CDR3 bases: TGTGCCAGCTCACTGGACAGCGTGAACCTTGGCTACACCTTC. Protein product: CASSLDSVNLGYTF.

V is TRBV7-2 and J is TRBJ2-4; D perhaps matches TRBD2 (5 bases). CDR1 and CDR2 (germline): SGHTA, FQGNSA. V was trimmed by 5 bases and J by 3 bases, leaving 14 bases between them. This CDR3 spans 15 amino acids. CDR3 region: CASSPLGNDKNIQYF. The CDR3 region has the DNA TGTGCCAGCAGCCCGCTCGGGAACGACAAAAACATTCAGTACTTC.

The rearrangement links TRBV3-1 (or the pseudogene TRBV3-2) to TRBJ1-6; D gene uncertain. Germline values: CDR1 LGHDT, CDR2 YNNKEL (reference sequence). V gave up 5 bases and J gave up 4 bases, with 18 bases separating them. This CDR3 is built from 17 residues. CDR3 bases: TGTGCCAGCAGCTCCCCCCTGAGGCCAGCTTATAATTCACCCCTCCACTTT. Its protein is CASSSPLRPAYNSPLHF.

The chain has TRBV7-9 and TRBJ1-2, with unresolved D. CDR1 is SEHNR and CDR2 is FQNEAQ in the germline V gene (reference sequence). The CDR3 has 16 amino acids. The V end was cut by 5 bases, the J end by 6 bases, with 22 bases between. The CDR3 DNA reads TGTGCCAGCAGCCCACCTGACTGGATCCCGGGAGATGGCTACACCTTC. This sequence encodes CASSPPDWIPGDGYTF.

This chain connects TRBV6-5 to TRBJ1-5; the match to TRBD1 covers 10 bases. The length of the CDR3 is 13 residues. V lost 6 bases, J lost 9 bases, and 5 bases stayed unmatched. The germline gives CDR1 MNHEY, CDR2 SVGAGI. CDR3 DNA sequence: TGTGCCAGCAGGAGGACAGGGGGACGGCCCCAGCATTTT. As protein: CASRRTGGRPQHF.

The genes are TRBV3-1 (or the pseudogene TRBV3-2) and TRBJ2-1; 11 bases are shared with TRBD2. Per germline, CDR1 LGHDT and CDR2 YNNKEL (reference sequence). The CDR3 spans 16 residues. V gave up 3 bases and J gave up 3 bases; unmatched junction bases: 4. The CDR3 reads CASSHAGTSGYNEQFF. The CDR3 DNA reads as TGTGCCAGCAGCCATGCCGGGACTAGCGGCTACAATGAGCAGTTCTTC.

This chain links TRBV21-1 with TRBJ1-2; no check of the table's D call, TRBD1, against the DNA was made. TRBV21-1 represents a pseudogene. CDR3 length: 15 residues. CDR3 DNA sequence: TGTGCCAGCAGCAGAGTACAGGGAACTAACTATGGCTACACCTTC. This translates into CASSRVQGTNYGYTF.

The chain has TRBV12-3 or TRBV12-4 and TRBJ2-1; 9 bases are a match to TRBD2. The CDR3 is made up of 12 amino acids. V trimming: 6 bases; J trimming: 10 bases; junction bases outside the gene matches: 4. CDR3: CASSRGTSEQFF. In DNA form, the CDR3 reads TGTGCCAGCAGCCGCGGGACTAGCGAGCAGTTCTTC.

The rearrangement joins TRBV5-1 to TRBJ2-7; TRBD1 matches at 8 bases. Germline CDR1 reads SGHRS; CDR2 reads YFSETQ. With 0 bases clipped from V and 6 bases from J, the junction kept 5 bases outside the gene matches. CDR3 length equals 14 residues. CDR3 protein: CASSLGPTGGEQYF. The CDR3 region has the DNA TGCGCCAGCAGCTTGGGACCCACAGGGGGCGAGCAGTACTTC.

This chain connects TRBV10-2 to TRBJ1-5, with 12 positions matching TRBD1. This CDR3 spans 14 amino acids. V dropped 8 bases and J dropped 6; count of bases not matched to a gene: 5. Per germline, CDR1 WSHSY and CDR2 SAAADI. CDR3 sequence (DNA): TGCGCCAGCGCGGGACAGGGGGCTGTTCAGCCCCAGCATTTT. It codes for CASAGQGAVQPQHF.

The V gene is TRBV10-3, the J gene TRBJ1-2; no clear D. V was cut by 2 bases and J by 4 bases, with 5 bases left in between. CDR1 and CDR2 (germline): ENHRY, SYGVKD. The CDR3 length is 12 residues. Here the CDR3 DNA reads TGTGCCATCAGTGAGACTTCCTATGGCTACACCTTC. Encoded protein: CAISETSYGYTF.

The V call is TRBV5-6, the J call TRBJ1-2, with TRBD1 matching 10 bases. This CDR3 spans 15 amino acids. Germline CDR1 reads SGHDT; CDR2 reads YYEEEE. Trimming removed 0 bases from V and 8 bases from J; junction bases left unmatched: 7. CDR3 in DNA: TGTGCCAGCAGCTTGGGGGCGACAGGGGGCAGAGGCTACACCTTC. It translates to CASSLGATGGRGYTF.

This clone has a handful of counts. The CDR3 region has the DNA TGTGCCAGCTCACCTACAGTTAGTAACACCGGGGAGCTGTTTTTT. This sequence encodes CASSPTVSNTGELFF. The chain recombines TRBV18 with TRBJ2-2; D remains ambiguous. Germline CDR1 reads KGHSH; CDR2 reads LQKENI. V dropped 3 bases and J dropped 2 bases, with 10 bases sitting between them. This CDR3 is 15 amino acids long.

The chain combines TRBV6-5 with TRBJ1-3, with no clear D. V was shortened by 0 bases and J by 0 bases, with 9 bases between the two germline ends. CDR1 and CDR2 (germline): MNHEY, SVGAGI. The CDR3 has 16 amino acids. CDR3 sequence: CASSYSRPASGNTIYF. Written as DNA, the CDR3 is TGTGCCAGCAGTTACTCGAGGCCCGCCTCTGGAAACACCATATATTTT.

The chain is built from TRBV5-6 and TRBJ2-7; 9 bases are shared with TRBD1. Germline V CDR1 and CDR2: SGHDT, YYEEEE. Germline trimming cut 3 bases from V and 6 bases from J; bases unmatched to any gene: 10. The CDR3 is 15 residues long. The CDR3 reads CASSWGQGHRGEQYF. The CDR3 nucleotides are TGTGCCAGCAGCTGGGGACAGGGACATCGAGGCGAGCAGTACTTC.

The gene calls are TRBV12-5 and TRBJ2-5; perhaps TRBD1 as D (6 bases). Germline V CDR1 and CDR2: LGHNT, FRNRAP. V was clipped by 0 bases and J by 4 bases, with 12 bases between them. This CDR3 has 15 residues. The DNA of the CDR3 is TGTGCTAGTGGTTTGGTACCAGGGGCCAGAGAGACCCAGTACTTC. Translating gives CASGLVPGARETQYF.

This clone came up a few times. The rearrangement joins TRBV11-2 to TRBJ2-7; 9 bases agree with TRBD1. J gave up 12 bases and V 4 bases, and 16 bases lay outside the gene matches. The CDR3 covers 15 residues. The germline gives CDR1 SGHAT, CDR2 FQNNGV. This CDR3 reads CASSSARDREELSYF. The CDR3, as DNA: TGTGCCAGCAGCTCTGCCCGGGACAGGGAGGAGCTTTCGTACTTC.

The V gene is TRBV14, the J gene TRBJ2-7, with D maybe TRBD1 (5 bases). Germline loops: CDR1 SGHDN, CDR2 FVKESK. The CDR3 totals 18 residues. Trimming pared 1 base from V and 2 bases from J, leaving 21 bases between. The CDR3 sequence: CASSQVGGRGTFPYEQYF. The CDR3 region has the DNA TGTGCCAGCAGCCAAGTAGGCGGAAGGGGAACTTTCCCCTACGAGCAGTACTTC.

CDR3 region: CASSLRGPTEAFF. In DNA, the CDR3 is TGTGCCAGCAGCTTAAGGGGGCCGACTGAAGCTTTCTTT. The chain couples TRBV7-9 to TRBJ1-1; TRBD1 aligns across 7 bases. Losses at the gene ends were 2 bases for V and 5 bases for J; bases not matched to a gene: 2. The CDR3 spans 13 residues. Germline CDR1 and CDR2: SEHNR and FQNEAQ (reference sequence).